A selection of T cell receptor beta chains follows, all from one sample in a study of blood T cell repertoires in COVID-19. Generated by immunoSEQ multiplex PCR, the TCRdb table keeps only in-frame clones and is missing some. The profile shows 180,000 or so clones, 75% to 90% of them singletons. What was sequenced was peripheral blood. The receptors originated from a woman in her thirties or forties with COVID-19, enrolled during active disease. Each CDR3 is given with its conserved first and last residue. The D gene is left open where the match is weak. Expanded clones get a size class; other rows say once, few or many, or leave the size out.

clone_size d_call j_call v_call cdr3_aa cdr3_nt
- TRBD2 TRBJ2-1 TRBV2 CASRASGSSYNEQFF TGTGCCAGCAGGGCTAGCGGGAGCTCCTACAATGAGCAGTTCTTC
- TRBD1 TRBJ1-6 TRBV19 CASSVTGTNSPLHF TGTGCCAGTAGTGTGACAGGGACGAATTCACCCCTCCACTTT
- - TRBJ1-6 TRBV6-6 CASSYSTGAGDSPLHF TGTGCCAGCAGTTACTCGACTGGTGCAGGGGATTCACCCCTCCACTTT
- TRBD1 TRBJ1-3 TRBV5-1 CASRLGGGAGNTIYF TGCGCCAGCAGACTAGGAGGGGGCGCGGGAAACACCATATATTTT
- TRBD1 TRBJ2-7 TRBV3-1/TRBV3-2 CASSREITGGDEQYF TGTGCCAGCAGCCGTGAGATAACAGGGGGCGACGAGCAGTACTTC
few - TRBJ1-2 TRBV2 CASTLSGNYGYTF TGTGCCAGCACCCTATCAGGGAACTATGGCTACACCTTC
- - TRBJ1-1 TRBV20-1 CSAPTGGEAFF TGCAGTGCCCCCACTGGGGGCGAAGCTTTCTTT
- - TRBJ2-5 TRBV11-2 CASSPNPLRTRGETQYF TGTGCCAGCAGCCCGAACCCTCTCCGGACTCGTGGGGAGACCCAGTACTTC
- TRBD1 TRBJ2-2 TRBV19 CASSMGTAAGELFF TGTGCCAGTAGTATGGGGACAGCGGCCGGGGAGCTGTTTTTT
- TRBD1 TRBJ2-1 TRBV6-5 CASSYGFITGGNEQFF TGTGCCAGCAGTTACGGCTTCATCACAGGGGGCAATGAGCAGTTCTTC
- TRBD2 TRBJ2-1 TRBV6-2/TRBV6-3 CASSPGLAGASEQFF TGTGCCAGCAGCCCGGGACTAGCGGGAGCCAGTGAGCAGTTCTTC
few - TRBJ1-2 TRBV5-1 CASSLNGGARVRGGYTF TGCGCCAGCAGCTTGAACGGGGGGGCGAGGGTTCGTGGTGGCTACACCTTC
- TRBD2 TRBJ2-1 TRBV11-2 CASSLLAGTVGEQFF TGTGCCAGCAGCTTATTAGCGGGAACTGTAGGTGAGCAGTTCTTC
- - TRBJ1-6 TRBV6-1 CASSEGRRVGSPLHF TGTGCCAGCAGTGAGGGTCGGAGGGTTGGGTCACCCCTCCACTTT
- TRBD2 TRBJ2-1 TRBV6-1 CASSEMTSGSDEQFF TGTGCCAGCAGTGAAATGACTAGCGGGAGTGATGAGCAGTTCTTC
- - TRBJ1-3 TRBV5-6 CASSLRGRSGNTIYF TGTGCCAGCAGCCTCAGGGGTCGCTCTGGAAACACCATATATTTT
- TRBD1 TRBJ1-6 TRBV6-5 CASRKTGDYNSPLHF TGTGCCAGCAGGAAGACAGGGGACTATAATTCACCCCTCCACTTT